This TCR beta chain originates from a study of blood T cell repertoires in COVID-19. Study as a whole: T cells, B-cell-depleted T cells, or PBMCs supplied cDNA or gDNA.

Generated by immunoSEQ multiplex PCR, the TCRdb table keeps only in-frame clones and is missing some. This table has about 42,000 clones, around 89% appearing once. Germline values: CDR1 LNHDA, CDR2 SQIVND (reference sequence). V was clipped by 6 bases and J by 3 bases, with 18 bases between them. This CDR3 is built from 15 residues. The sequencing input was peripheral blood. This receptor was taken from a man in his fifties with active COVID-19. The V and J genes are TRBV19 and TRBJ2-7; tentative D call: TRBD2 (5 bases). The CDR3 DNA sequence: TGTGCCAGTAGCGACGGGGTGCCATCCGTCTACGAGCAGTACTTC. Translation gives CASSDGVPSVYEQYF.